The rows below give T cell receptor beta chains drawn from one sample of a study of post-analysis software for immune sequencing data. MiXCR, run by TCRdb on the PCR reads, gives a single entry per CDR3 protein. The sample includes about 540,000 distinct CDR3 sequences, around a third of them seen just once. The specimen was blood. These receptors were obtained from a girl between 2 and 17 years old with multiple sclerosis. The CDR3 runs from the conserved cysteine through the conserved F or W. The D gene is left open where the match is weak. Size is stated for part of the rows, as once, few or many counts, or as a class when the clone is expanded.

V: TRBV5-1; D: TRBD1; size: few; J: TRBJ1-1; CDR3: CASSGTGGMNTEAFF; DNA: TGCGCCAGCAGCGGGACAGGGGGAATGAACACTGAAGCTTTCTTT
V: TRBV29-1; D: TRBD1; size: few; J: TRBJ2-3; CDR3: CSVGQGSPTDTQYF; DNA: TGCAGCGTTGGACAGGGCTCACCCACAGATACGCAGTATTTT
V: TRBV7-2; D: TRBD2; size: few; J: TRBJ2-5; CDR3: CASSFLAGGRKPEQYF; DNA: TGTGCCAGCAGCTTTTTAGCGGGGGGGCGAAAACCAGAGCAGTACTTC
V: TRBV5-5; D: TRBD1; size: many; J: TRBJ1-2; CDR3: CASGPTGSYGYTF; DNA: TGTGCCAGCGGACCGACAGGGAGCTATGGCTACACCTTC
V: TRBV27; D: .; size: .; J: TRBJ2-1; CDR3: CASSFYPYNEQFF; DNA: TGTGCCAGCAGTTTCTACCCATACAATGAGCAGTTCTTC
V: TRBV20-1; D: TRBD2; size: .; J: TRBJ2-2; CDR3: CSTSGGLTGELFF; DNA: TGCAGTACTAGCGGGGGGCTCACCGGGGAGCTGTTTTTT
V: TRBV29-1; D: TRBD2; size: .; J: TRBJ2-2; CDR3: CSVVQAGANTGELFF; DNA: TGCAGCGTTGTACAAGCGGGGGCCAACACCGGGGAGCTGTTTTTT
V: TRBV10-3; D: .; size: few; J: TRBJ2-3; CDR3: CAIRSSTDTQYF; DNA: TGTGCCATCAGGTCAAGCACAGATACGCAGTATTTT
V: TRBV5-6; D: .; size: few; J: TRBJ2-7; CDR3: CASSVLDHEQYF; DNA: TGTGCCAGCAGCGTCCTCGATCACGAGCAGTACTTC
V: TRBV20-1; D: TRBD1; size: .; J: TRBJ2-5; CDR3: CGARDPRGQGPYQETQYF; DNA: TGCGGTGCTAGAGACCCCAGAGGACAGGGACCGTACCAAGAGACCCAGTACTTC
V: TRBV29-1; D: TRBD1; size: many; J: TRBJ2-7; CDR3: CSVEAGGYEQYF; DNA: TGCAGCGTTGAGGCAGGGGGATACGAGCAGTACTTC
V: TRBV28; D: .; size: .; J: TRBJ2-7; CDR3: CASSRWTGSYEQYF; DNA: TGTGCCAGCAGTCGATGGACGGGGTCCTACGAGCAGTACTTC
V: TRBV12-3/TRBV12-4; D: .; size: few; J: TRBJ1-6; CDR3: CASSAFGQNNSPLHF; DNA: TGTGCCAGCAGTGCCTTCGGACAGAATAATTCACCCCTCCACTTT
V: TRBV7-8; D: .; size: .; J: TRBJ2-7; CDR3: CASSLFGWWGYEQYF; DNA: TGTGCCAGCAGCTTATTTGGGTGGTGGGGCTACGAGCAGTACTTC
V: TRBV19; D: .; size: few; J: TRBJ2-7; CDR3: CASSTPIGRSSYEQYF; DNA: TGTGCCAGTAGTACCCCTATCGGACGGAGCTCCTACGAGCAGTACTTC
V: TRBV6-5; D: .; size: many; J: TRBJ2-1; CDR3: CASSLAVWGDNEQFF; DNA: TGTGCCAGCAGCCTCGCGGTATGGGGTGACAATGAGCAGTTCTTC
V: TRBV7-9; D: .; size: .; J: TRBJ1-1; CDR3: CASSHDRNTEAFF; DNA: TGTGCCAGCAGCCACGACAGGAACACTGAAGCTTTCTTT
V: TRBV2; D: .; size: .; J: TRBJ1-2; CDR3: CATTRWRGDYGYTF; DNA: TGTGCCACTACCCGGTGGAGGGGAGACTATGGCTACACCTTC
V: TRBV5-1; D: .; size: .; J: TRBJ1-2; CDR3: CASSLGTQLYGYTF; DNA: TGCGCCAGCAGCTTGGGGACACAGTTGTATGGCTACACCTTC
V: TRBV4-2; D: TRBD2; size: .; J: TRBJ2-2; CDR3: CASREGTSDANTGELFF; DNA: TGTGCCAGCAGGGAGGGGACTAGCGATGCGAACACCGGGGAGCTGTTTTTT
V: TRBV9; D: .; size: .; J: TRBJ2-5; CDR3: CASSVSGSLETQYF; DNA: TGTGCCAGCAGCGTATCTGGGTCCCTAGAGACCCAGTACTTC
V: TRBV6-5; D: .; size: few; J: TRBJ2-7; CDR3: CASSYGVSYEQYF; DNA: TGTGCCAGCAGTTACGGTGTCAGTTACGAGCAGTACTTC
V: TRBV5-5; D: TRBD1; size: .; J: TRBJ1-1; CDR3: CASSPIPTGGMVNTEAFF; DNA: TGTGCCAGCAGCCCAATTCCGACAGGGGGCATGGTGAACACTGAAGCTTTCTTT
V: TRBV15; D: .; size: few; J: TRBJ2-7; CDR3: CAASSQVMATYEQYF; DNA: TGTGCCGCCAGCAGTCAAGTTATGGCCACCTACGAGCAGTACTTC
V: TRBV7-3; D: TRBD2; size: .; J: TRBJ2-3; CDR3: CASSPDAGGHTDTQYF; DNA: TGTGCCAGCAGCCCAGATGCGGGGGGCCACACAGATACGCAGTATTTT
V: TRBV15; D: .; size: few; J: TRBJ2-7; CDR3: CATSRDANFYEQYF; DNA: TGTGCCACCAGCAGAGATGCCAACTTCTACGAGCAGTACTTC
V: TRBV15; D: TRBD2; size: .; J: TRBJ2-5; CDR3: CATSRVVAGLETQYF; DNA: TGTGCCACCAGCAGAGTGGTAGCGGGGCTAGAGACCCAGTACTTC
V: TRBV5-6; D: TRBD2; size: .; J: TRBJ2-3; CDR3: CASSNRLAGGLDTQYF; DNA: TGTGCCAGCAGCAACCGACTAGCGGGGGGGCTCGATACGCAGTATTTT
V: TRBV2; D: TRBD2; size: .; J: TRBJ2-3; CDR3: CASSEGLAGIADTQYF; DNA: TGTGCCAGCAGTGAAGGACTAGCGGGGATCGCAGATACGCAGTATTTT
V: TRBV12-3/TRBV12-4; D: .; size: few; J: TRBJ1-2; CDR3: CASTRPGSGRNYGYTF; DNA: TGTGCCAGCACCCGACCCGGGAGCGGGAGAAACTATGGCTACACCTTC
V: TRBV7-8; D: .; size: few; J: TRBJ1-2; CDR3: CASSLAGQGGTAGYTF; DNA: TGTGCCAGCAGCTTAGCAGGACAAGGTGGCACGGCTGGCTACACCTTC
V: TRBV20-1; D: .; size: few; J: TRBJ1-6; CDR3: CSARGQGVNSPLHF; DNA: TGCAGTGCTAGAGGTCAGGGAGTAAATTCACCCCTCCACTTT
V: TRBV29-1; D: .; size: many; J: TRBJ2-1; CDR3: CSVLGTSVKQFF; DNA: TGCAGCGTCCTCGGGACATCGGTAAAGCAGTTCTTC
V: TRBV4-1; D: TRBD1; size: .; J: TRBJ2-5; CDR3: CASSHGQGARETQYF; DNA: TGCGCCAGCAGCCACGGACAGGGGGCAAGGGAGACCCAGTACTTC
V: TRBV20-1; D: .; size: .; J: TRBJ1-1; CDR3: CSATDTGTTAFF; DNA: TGCAGTGCCACGGATACCGGGACAACAGCTTTCTTT
V: TRBV6-6; D: .; size: once; J: TRBJ1-5; CDR3: CASSSGSRYEGNQPQHF; DNA: TGTGCCAGCAGTTCCGGGAGCCGCTATGAGGGCAATCAGCCCCAGCATTTT
V: TRBV7-2; D: TRBD1; size: few; J: TRBJ1-1; CDR3: CASSSPGGTEAFF; DNA: TGTGCCAGCAGCTCCCCAGGGGGCACTGAAGCTTTCTTT
V: TRBV12-3/TRBV12-4; D: .; size: few; J: TRBJ2-1; CDR3: CASSLVGGLGEQFF; DNA: TGTGCCAGCAGTTTGGTGGGGGGCCTTGGTGAGCAGTTCTTC
V: TRBV6-5; D: .; size: .; J: TRBJ1-6; CDR3: CASKRAYNSPLHF; DNA: TGTGCCAGCAAAAGGGCTTATAATTCACCCCTCCACTTT
V: TRBV7-6; D: TRBD2; size: .; J: TRBJ2-3; CDR3: CASSSPPRLAALTDTQYF; DNA: TGTGCCAGCAGCTCACCCCCGAGACTAGCGGCCCTCACAGATACGCAGTATTTT
V: TRBV6-5; D: .; size: .; J: TRBJ1-2; CDR3: CASSSPGTALNYGYTF; DNA: TGTGCCAGCAGCTCGCCCGGGACGGCACTGAACTATGGCTACACCTTC
V: TRBV4-1; D: .; size: .; J: TRBJ1-1; CDR3: CASSQERLTEAFF; DNA: TGCGCCAGCAGCCAAGAGAGGCTCACTGAAGCTTTCTTT
V: TRBV6-5; D: .; size: few; J: TRBJ2-5; CDR3: CASSYNVVEGLTQYF; DNA: TGTGCCAGCAGTTACAACGTAGTTGAAGGGCTGACCCAGTACTTC
V: TRBV20-1; D: .; size: many; J: TRBJ2-7; CDR3: CSARFRLVPYEQYF; DNA: TGCAGTGCTAGATTTAGGCTAGTCCCCTACGAGCAGTACTTC
V: TRBV20-1; D: .; size: .; J: TRBJ2-3; CDR3: CSAIHTPGGRTVDTQYF; DNA: TGCAGTGCCATACACACCCCCGGGGGGCGAACAGTTGATACGCAGTATTTT
V: TRBV7-9; D: .; size: .; J: TRBJ2-3; CDR3: CASSLVATRKYF; DNA: TGTGCCAGCAGCTTAGTGGCGACTAGGAAGTATTTT
V: TRBV10-2; D: TRBD1; size: .; J: TRBJ1-2; CDR3: CASRGTGSYGYTF; DNA: TGCGCCAGCAGGGGGACAGGGAGCTATGGCTACACCTTC
V: TRBV20-1; D: TRBD2; size: .; J: TRBJ2-7; CDR3: CSASTSGPRWGSYEQYF; DNA: TGCAGTGCTAGCACTAGCGGGCCCCGCTGGGGGTCCTACGAGCAGTACTTC
V: TRBV28; D: .; size: .; J: TRBJ2-6; CDR3: CASSWPGEDSLSSGANVLTF; DNA: TGTGCCAGCAGCTGGCCTGGGGAGGACAGCCTGAGCTCTGGGGCCAACGTCCTGACTTTC
V: TRBV20-1; D: .; size: few; J: TRBJ1-2; CDR3: CSARGRLNYGYTF; DNA: TGCAGTGCCCGAGGGCGCCTTAACTATGGCTACACCTTC